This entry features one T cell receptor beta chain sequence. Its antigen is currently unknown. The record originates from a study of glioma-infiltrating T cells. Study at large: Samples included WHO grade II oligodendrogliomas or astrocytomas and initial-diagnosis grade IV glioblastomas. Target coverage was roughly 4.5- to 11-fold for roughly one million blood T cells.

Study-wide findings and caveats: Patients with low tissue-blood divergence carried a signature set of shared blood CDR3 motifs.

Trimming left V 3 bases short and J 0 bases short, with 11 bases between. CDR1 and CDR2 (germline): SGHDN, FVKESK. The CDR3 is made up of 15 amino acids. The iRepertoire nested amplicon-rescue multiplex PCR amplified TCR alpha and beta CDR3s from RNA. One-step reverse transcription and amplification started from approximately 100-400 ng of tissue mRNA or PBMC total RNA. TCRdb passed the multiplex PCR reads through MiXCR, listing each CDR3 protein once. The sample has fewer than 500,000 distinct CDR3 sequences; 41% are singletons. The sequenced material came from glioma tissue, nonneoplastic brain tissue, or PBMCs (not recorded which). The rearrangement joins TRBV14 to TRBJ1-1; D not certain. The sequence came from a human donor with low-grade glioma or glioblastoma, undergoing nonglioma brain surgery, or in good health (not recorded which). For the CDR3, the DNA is TGTGCCAGCAGCCAGGGTAGGTTTTTGAACACTGAAGCTTTCTTT. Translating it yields CASSQGRFLNTEAFF.